The text below deals with one T cell receptor beta chain. Which antigen it targets is not known. There are no base qualities to consult, and no much larger clone falls within one base. TCRbeta CDR3 regions were amplified from genomic DNA by means of the immunoSEQ Assay, a bias-controlled multiplex PCR. The published analysis was carried out like this. The number of nucleated cells in each sample was estimated from the amplification of reference gene primers within the assay. Sequence reads were collapsed and filtered to measure the absolute abundance of every unique TCRbeta CDR3 rearrangement. For each sample, productive Simpson clonality was calculated as the square root of Simpson's diversity index across productive rearrangements. TCRdb re-hosts the immuneACCESS table, in-frame sequences only. Its copies lack some clones; in the studies checked, an unresolved V gene accounts for under half of them, and the cause for the rest is not known. For V, J and clone size, that table is used; D and trimming come from the DNA. The sample records about 230,000 clones, 85% to 90% of which are singletons. Roughly 10% of the sample belongs to the ten largest clones.

The sample belongs to a study of blood T cell repertoires in COVID-19 (dated by TCRdb to 2020 to 2021). A note on the overall study: The collaborator samples originated in the United States, Italy and Spain and spanned the acute and convalescent phases of COVID-19. The material from the prospective study consisted of cDNA or gDNA derived from T cells, B-cell-depleted T cells, or PBMCs. The dataset comprised deeply sampled blood TCRbeta repertoires from subjects exposed to, actively infected with, or recovered from COVID-19. The repertoires were made available in a free public database intended to serve as a resource for research on the immune response to SARS-CoV-2. Samples came from the ongoing ImmuneRACE study (first 160 participants) plus 1,254 subjects from 6 global collaborators. The sample metadata nearly always contained a de-identified subject ID, COVID-19 status, age in years and sex. Where available, HLA class I and class II types were taken from metadata supplied by the sample provider and were not determined by assay-based typing. On the study overall, not on this receptor specifically: The amount of clinical and demographic metadata varied by source and participant and was provided uncurated.

One collaborating source in Seattle enrolled patients during active infection and followed them longitudinally through the course of disease. The collaborating institutions used their own protocols to collect whole blood in K2EDTA tubes. For TCRbeta analysis, collaborators shipped samples in one of three forms: frozen whole blood, isolated PBMCs, or DNA extracted from either of those sample types. The sequence came from a man aged 50 to 60 with COVID-19, enrolled during active disease. Sequences were obtained from peripheral blood.

In nucleotides, the sequence is TGTGCCAGCTCATCGACTCGGAGCTCTGGAAACACCATATATTTT. Translated, it gives CASSSTRSSGNTIYF. The chain is assembled from TRBV18 and TRBJ1-3; the D gene identity is not certain. The CDR3 sequence holds 15 residues, the cysteine and phenylalanine included. The only DNA kept is the CDR3, 45 bases in frame from the first base. The germline ends are 11 bases apart after V is trimmed by 5 bases and J by 0 bases. CDR1 and CDR2 are drawn from the germline V gene: KGHSH, LQKENI. The full variable domain, with segments outside the CDR3 supplied by the reference TRBV18 and TRBJ1-3 proteins, appears as NAGVMQNPRHLVRRRGQEARLRCSPMKGHSHVYWYRQLPEEGLKFMVYLQKENIIDESGMPKERFSAEFPKEGPSILRIQQVVRGDSAAYFCASSSTRSSGNTIYFGEGSWLTVV.